This TCR beta chain was obtained from a study of control samples from healthy donors and cancer patients (dated by TCRdb to 2020 to 2021). Comment on this clone: The antigen this receptor binds is unknown. No quality values exist for individual bases; no much larger clone is one base distant.

The library relied on the immunoSEQ multiplex PCR assay. TCRdb holds this immuneACCESS table with in-frame rearrangements only. Some clones are missing; in checked studies, unresolved V genes explain under half, and the rest has no known cause. Recorded for this sample are 150,000 to 200,000 clones; about 90% of them occurred a single time. The top ten constitute 9.5% to 15% of the sample. The junction shows trimming of 4 bases on V and 3 bases on J, and the gene matches do not reach 10 bases of it. The CDR3 spans 16 residues, from the cysteine through the phenylalanine. Only the CDR3 DNA stays, 48 bases, in frame from base 1. CDR1 and CDR2, looked up from the germline V gene (reference sequence), are LNHDA and SQIVND.

The sequence derives from a man aged 30 to 39 in good health. This sequence uses TRBV19 and TRBJ2-3; the junction holds 7 bases that match TRBD1. The source material was blood. The encoded CDR3 is CASSRRTGVITDTQYF. The bases are TGTGCCAGTAGTAGGCGAACAGGGGTAATAACAGATACGCAGTATTTT.